The clone carrying this T cell receptor beta chain was observed a few times. Its specificity is unknown. Through a sample-barcoded 5' primer and a J-beta primer mix, a second PCR was run for 7 to 11 cycles. TCRdb reprocessed the 5' RACE reads with MiXCR, giving one entry per CDR3 protein. There are under 2,000,000 distinct CDR3 sequences in the sample; 49% occur only once, and 2% to 2.5% lies in the top ten. Trimming took off 10 bases at V and 0 bases at J, with 16 bases between the two ends. Germline V gene data show CDR1 as ENHRY and CDR2 as SYGVKD. The CDR3 length is 15 residues. This entry belongs to a study of blood T cells in healthy people across ages. General study findings and limits: Compared with aged donors, long-lived donors showed fewer expanded clones, suggesting selection.

Total RNA was isolated from each sample in quantities of at least 6 micrograms. The chain couples TRBV10-3 to TRBJ2-1, with D tentatively TRBD1 (5 bases). Specimen: blood. The receptor's source is a woman aged 40 to 50 in good health. CDR3 loop: CATTAGASSYNEQFF. In nucleotides, the CDR3 is TGTGCCACCACAGCTGGGGCGAGCTCCTACAATGAGCAGTTCTTC.